A single sample is the source of the 27 T cell receptor beta chains below, sequenced in a study of Graves' ophthalmopathy and Graves' hyperthyroidism. TCR beta CDR3 regions were amplified from RNA transcripts. Investigators did first-round RT-PCR with HTBI primers, then second-round multiplex PCR. One entry per CDR3 protein results from TCRdb running MiXCR on the multiplex PCR reads. This table has about 500,000 distinct CDR3 sequences, approximately 37% appearing once. Sequenced material: peripheral blood or thyroid tissue (not recorded which). These receptors were obtained from an adult man with Graves' hyperthyroidism.

The rearrangement joins TRBV7-2 to TRBJ2-5; D is perhaps TRBD2 (6 bases). The CDR3 consists of 15 residues. Germline V CDR1 and CDR2: SGHTA, FQGNSA. V was pared by 1 base and J by 5 bases, with 14 bases between. The CDR3 sequence: CASSLGFGGAETQYF. The DNA of the CDR3 is TGTGCCAGCAGCTTAGGGTTCGGGGGAGCTGAGACCCAGTACTTC.

V is TRBV12-3 or TRBV12-4 and J is TRBJ2-7, with 9 positions matching TRBD1. Trimming took 3 bases from V and 4 from J; bases not matched to a gene: 7. The CDR3 has 15 residues. The DNA of the CDR3 is TGTGCCAGCAGTTTCGAAGGGACAGGGCTTTACGAGCAGTACTTC. It translates to CASSFEGTGLYEQYF.

The V and J genes are TRBV7-9 and TRBJ1-2, with D possibly TRBD1 on 5 matching bases. Trimming left V 4 bases short and J 3 bases short, with 12 bases between. Germline CDR1 SEHNR, CDR2 FQNEAQ (reference sequence). This CDR3 has 14 residues. In nucleotides, the CDR3 is TGTGCCAGCAGCTCCGGGGACGGAGACTATGGCTACACCTTC. It codes for CASSSGDGDYGYTF.

The table lists this clonotype with a few counts. V and J are TRBV12-3 or TRBV12-4 and TRBJ1-1; D gene ambiguous. Deletions cut 0 bases from V and 3 bases from J, with 11 bases between. The CDR3 length is 15 residues. CDR3 DNA sequence: TGTGCCAGCAGTTTAGCGGTCACCATCCACACTGAAGCTTTCTTT. Translation gives CASSLAVTIHTEAFF.

This chain links TRBV24-1 with TRBJ2-7; 8 nucleotides align to TRBD1. The CDR3 totals 12 residues. V shed 3 bases and J 9 bases; nucleotides not matched to a gene: 3. Germline-derived CDR1 and CDR2 are KGHDR and SFDVKD. The CDR3 here is CATSDGGTGQYF. DNA for the CDR3: TGTGCCACCAGTGATGGCGGGACAGGGCAGTACTTC.

The V call is TRBV12-3 or TRBV12-4, the J call TRBJ2-5, with TRBD1 matching 7 bases. The tail of the sequence fits TRBJ2-1 better, so the J call may be wrong. There are 18 residues in the CDR3. The CDR3 reads CASSFHRRVGDSLAEQFF. CDR3 sequence (DNA): TGTGCCAGCAGTTTCCACAGGCGGGTAGGGGACAGCCTTGCTGAGCAGTTCTTC.

There are many counts of this clonotype. The chain has TRBV20-1 and TRBJ2-7; a possible D gene is TRBD2 (5 bases). Trimming pared 2 bases from V and 3 bases from J, leaving 14 bases between. The CDR3 is 14 amino acids. Germline CDR1 is DFQATT and CDR2 is SNEGSKA (reference sequence). CDR3 nucleotide sequence: TGCAGTGCTAGACCAGACTATTCTCTCTACGAGCAGTACTTC. It encodes CSARPDYSLYEQYF.

The chain links TRBV14 to TRBJ1-1, with TRBD1 matching 7 bases. Germline trimming cut 4 bases from V and 0 bases from J; bases unmatched to any gene: 8. The CDR3 runs 16 residues. The V gene's germline CDR1 is SGHDN and CDR2 FVKESK. As DNA, the CDR3 is TGTGCCAGCAGCCCGTTGACAGGGACCCTGAACACTGAAGCTTTCTTT. It yields the protein CASSPLTGTLNTEAFF.

The chain carries TRBV24-1 and TRBJ2-3, with D possibly matching TRBD2 (6 bases). Germline CDR1 KGHDR, CDR2 SFDVKD. CDR3 length: 14 amino acids. V gave up 5 bases and J gave up 2 bases, with 10 bases separating them. In DNA form, the CDR3 reads TGTGCCACCAGTGGACTAGGAATCACAGATACGCAGTATTTT. Residues: CATSGLGITDTQYF.

As regards this clonotype: A much larger clone differs from this one at a single base, so this may be a read error. The gene calls are TRBV14 and TRBJ1-3; D is unresolved. This CDR3 comprises 15 residues. CDR1 is SGHDN and CDR2 is FVKESK in the germline V gene. The CDR3, as DNA: TGTGCCAGCAACCAAGATAGTTTTACTGGAAACACCATATATTTT. Its translation is CASNQDSFTGNTIYF.

This clonotype was seen repeatedly, ten times or more. V usage is TRBV7-2 and J usage is TRBJ1-3; TRBD1 matches at 7 bases. CDR1 is SGHTA, CDR2 FQGNSA, per germline. The V segment lost 4 bases and the J segment 7 bases; nucleotides outside the gene matches: 10. The CDR3 consists of 15 residues. The DNA for the CDR3 is TGTGCCAGCAGCTCTAGAAGAGGGGGCATTAACACCATATATTTT. Amino acid sequence: CASSSRRGGINTIYF.

This clonotype was recorded many times. The chain combines TRBV7-8 with TRBJ2-2; 12 bases line up with TRBD2. CDR3 length equals 16 residues. CDR1 is SGHVS, CDR2 FQNEAQ, per germline. The V and J ends lost 4 bases and 4 bases, in that order; junction bases with no gene match: 4. The DNA of the CDR3 is TGTGCCAGCAGCTCACTAGCGGGAGGACTCACCGGGGAGCTGTTTTTT. It translates to CASSSLAGGLTGELFF.

Points on this clonotype: A far larger clone differs by one base, so this is likely a read error. In this CDR3 the conserved last residue, phenylalanine or tryptophan, is missing, so a read error is likely. This chain joins TRBV3-1 and TRBJ2-2; D remains unclear. The V end lost 4 bases, the J end lost 7 bases, and 4 bases lay between the germline ends. This CDR3 is 11 amino acids long. Germline V gene data show CDR1 as LGHDT and CDR2 as YNNKEL (reference sequence). CDR3 in DNA: TGTGCCAGCAGCCGAAGCGGGGAGCTGTTTATT. It translates to CASSRSGELFI.

The chain joins TRBV4-1 to TRBJ2-3; D is perhaps TRBD1 (5 bases). Per the germline V gene, CDR1 is MGHRA and CDR2 is YSYEKL. Trimming pared 4 bases from V and 0 bases from J, leaving 8 bases between. CDR3 size: 14 residues. CDR3 DNA: TGCGCCAGCAGCCCCGACAGTAGCACAGATACGCAGTATTTT. Translating gives CASSPDSSTDTQYF.

This clonotype has at least ten counts. The J gene is TRBJ2-7, the V gene TRBV7-9; no clear D gene. The DNA end is more similar to TRBJ2-1, so the J call may be wrong. Germline lookup yields CDR1 SEHNR and CDR2 FQNEAQ (reference sequence). This CDR3 is 12 amino acids long. The chain's CDR3 is CASSLEGNEQFF. CDR3 DNA sequence: TGTGCCAGCAGCTTAGAGGGAAATGAGCAGTTCTTC.

Only a few counts were recorded for this clonotype. The rearrangement uses TRBV5-5 and TRBJ2-7; D is tentatively TRBD1 or TRBD2 (5 bases each). There are 15 residues in the CDR3. With 2 bases removed from V and 3 bases from J, the gap between germline ends came to 15 bases. CDR1 and CDR2 (germline): SGHKS, YYEKEE (reference sequence). The CDR3: CASSFVPGHGYEQYF. As DNA, the CDR3 is TGTGCCAGCAGCTTCGTTCCGGGGCACGGCTACGAGCAGTACTTC.

This clonotype has a count of ten or more. V and J are TRBV2 and TRBJ2-7; 7 bases are a match to TRBD2. The CDR3 has 13 amino acids. Germline CDR1 is SNHLY and CDR2 is FYNNEI. Here the CDR3 DNA reads TGTGTCAGTGTCCTAGCGGAAGCCTACGAGCAGTACTTC. Translation gives CVSVLAEAYEQYF.

Concerning this clonotype: The junction and the germline gene differ at one end; a read error may be behind it. This chain connects TRBV7-9 to TRBJ2-5, with D possibly matching TRBD1 (6 bases). Germline V CDR1 and CDR2: SEHNR, FQNEAQ (reference sequence). The CDR3 covers 16 residues. The chain's CDR3 is CASSLDLDRSQETRYF. CDR3 DNA: TGTGCCAGCAGCTTAGATCTTGACAGGTCCCAAGAGACCCGGTACTTC.

CDR3 DNA: TGCAGCGTTGAAGATGGACAGGACTACGAGCAGTACTTC. The encoded protein is CSVEDGQDYEQYF. This chain joins TRBV29-1 and TRBJ2-7; 7 nucleotides agree with TRBD1. The length of the CDR3 is 13 residues. The germline CDR1 and CDR2 sequences are SQVTM and ANQGSEA. V gave up 0 bases and J gave up 3 bases; unmatched junction bases: 2.

The DNA for the CDR3 is TGTGCCAGCAGCCAAGACAGGGGCCCTAATGAAAAACTGTTTTTT. Translating it yields CASSQDRGPNEKLFF. The chain links TRBV3-1 to TRBJ1-4, with D possibly matching TRBD1 (6 bases). V gave up 0 bases and J gave up 3 bases, with 8 bases separating them. Germline V gene sequence: CDR1 LGHDT, CDR2 YNNKEL (reference sequence). The CDR3 runs to 15 residues. Drawing the rest from reference TRBV3-1 and TRBJ1-4, the complete variable domain is DTAVSQTPKYLVTQMGNDKSIKCEQNLGHDTMYWYKQDSKKFLKIMFSYNNKELIINETVPNRFSPKSPDKAHLNLHINSLELGDSAVYFCASSQDRGPNEKLFFGSGTQLSVL.

The chain recombines TRBV7-8 with TRBJ1-6; 9 nucleotides agree with TRBD1. This CDR3 comprises 17 residues. V was clipped by 1 base and J by 8 bases; unmatched bases: 9. The germline CDR1 and CDR2 sequences are SGHVS and FQNEAQ. For the CDR3, the DNA is TGTGCCAGCAGCTTAGGGCACAGGGGGCAGGGTGATTCACCCCTCCACTTT. Residues: CASSLGHRGQGDSPLHF.

This clonotype was found many times. V is TRBV7-8 and J is TRBJ1-1; unclear D gene. This CDR3 contains 20 residues. Trimming took off 1 base at V and 4 bases at J, with 28 bases between the two ends. The germline V gene encodes CDR1 SGHVS and CDR2 FQNEAQ. The CDR3 coding sequence is TGTGCCAGCAGCTTAGTTTTGTTGACCGATATCGGGGTCTCACCCACTGAAGCTTTCTTT. Protein: CASSLVLLTDIGVSPTEAFF.

The rearrangement links TRBV28 to TRBJ1-4; 11 bases agree with TRBD1. CDR1 MDHEN and CDR2 SYDVKM come from the germline V gene. The CDR3 has 17 residues. The V gene end was trimmed by 1 base and the J gene end by 0 bases; junction bases not matched to a gene: 1. CDR3 sequence: CASSLSGQGATNEKLFF. CDR3 bases: TGTGCCAGCAGTTTATCGGGACAGGGGGCAACTAATGAAAAACTGTTTTTT.

To note about this clonotype: One base away lies a much larger clone, so this may be a sequencing read error. This chain links TRBV6-5 with TRBJ2-7, with TRBD2 identical over 10 bases. Looked up from germline, CDR1 is MNHEY and CDR2 is SVGAGI. The CDR3 extends over 14 amino acids. Trimming removed 6 bases from V and 7 bases from J; junction bases left unmatched: 9. The CDR3 reads CASSEGLAAREQYF. Here the CDR3 DNA reads TGTGCCAGCAGCGAAGGACTAGCGGCTAGAGAGCAGTACTTC.

Only a few counts were recorded for this clonotype. Just one base apart from a much larger clone, this may be a read error. The chain is built from TRBV20-1 and TRBJ1-1; D gene ambiguous. Germline V lookup: CDR1 DFQATT, CDR2 SNEGSKA (reference sequence). V shed 5 bases and J shed 8 bases, with 12 bases lying between them. CDR3 length: 11 amino acids. The CDR3 DNA sequence: TGCAGTGCTGGCCAATCAAGAGAAGCTTTCTTT. Protein: CSAGQSREAFF.

This clonotype was detected many times. The V and J genes are TRBV12-3 or TRBV12-4 and TRBJ1-4; D is undetermined. There are 15 residues in the CDR3. Trimming took off 5 bases at V and 3 bases at J, with 13 bases between the two ends. CDR3 DNA sequence: TGTGCCAGCAGTCCTCACACAGCCGCTAATGAAAAACTGTTTTTT. The encoded protein is CASSPHTAANEKLFF.

The chain uses TRBV6-1 and TRBJ2-5, with TRBD1 identical over 7 bases. Germline V CDR1 and CDR2: MNHNS, SASEGT. Trimming at V came to 0 bases and at J to 0 bases, leaving 10 bases not matched to a gene. The CDR3 spans 18 residues. For the CDR3, the DNA is TGTGCCAGCAGTGAAGCGGCGTCGGGACAGAGCTACCAAGAGACCCAGTACTTC. Residues: CASSEAASGQSYQETQYF.